Each of the 16 T cell receptor beta chains below was sequenced from the same sample in a study of T cells in Graves' hyperthyroidism and ophthalmopathy. TCR beta CDR3 sequences were amplified from RNA transcripts. During a first-round RT-PCR of the TCR CDR3, the HTBI primer set was used. TCRdb re-called the multiplex PCR reads with MiXCR, one entry per CDR3 protein. The sample contains 450,000 to 650,000 distinct CDR3 sequences, approximately 14% of which appear only once. The specimen was blood. The receptors derive from a woman aged 18-29 years with Graves' ophthalmopathy.

The CDR3 sequence is CASTDTGQVQQFF. CDR3 DNA: TGTGCCAGCACTGATACAGGGCAGGTTCAGCAGTTCTTC. This chain connects TRBV6-2 or TRBV6-3 to TRBJ2-1, with D perhaps TRBD1 (6 bases). Germline CDR1 and CDR2: MNHEY and SVGEGT. V was trimmed by 7 bases and J by 11 bases, leaving 18 bases between them. CDR3 length equals 13 residues.

This rearrangement joins TRBV19 to TRBJ1-5, with D uncertain. Trimming pared 6 bases from V and 11 bases from J, leaving 11 bases between. The CDR3 extends over 11 amino acids. In germline, CDR1 is LNHDA, CDR2 SQIVND (reference sequence). The CDR3 nucleotides read TGTGCCAGTAGCCTTGGTGGGTCCCAGCATTTT. Residues: CASSLGGSQHF.

This clonotype was counted ten times or more. This chain uses TRBV6-1 with TRBJ2-7, with TRBD2 as a possible D gene (5 bases). This CDR3 has 15 amino acids. The ends were cut back, 4 bases at V and 3 bases at J, with 16 bases in the middle. Germline CDR1 reads MNHNS; CDR2 reads SASEGT. CDR3 residues: CASSVTGNRVYEQYF. The DNA for the CDR3 is TGTGCCAGCAGTGTCACGGGGAACCGCGTCTACGAGCAGTACTTC.

In this sample, this clonotype turned up many times. The rearrangement uses TRBV15 and TRBJ2-1; TRBD1 matches 9 bases. With V trimmed by 5 bases and J by 3 bases, 5 bases remained unmatched. Germline V gives CDR1 LNHNV, CDR2 YYDKDF (reference sequence). CDR3 length equals 15 residues. The CDR3: CATSGDRAGYNEQFF. CDR3 nucleotide sequence: TGTGCCACCAGCGGGGACAGGGCGGGCTACAATGAGCAGTTCTTC. The full variable domain, in which reference TRBV15 and TRBJ2-1 provide the parts outside the CDR3, is DAMVIQNPRYQVTQFGKPVTLSCSQTLNHNVMYWYQQKSSQAPKLLFHYYDKDFNNEADTPDNFQSRRPNTSFCFLDIRSPGLGDTAMYLCATSGDRAGYNEQFFGPGTRLTVL.

The genes are TRBV6-6 and TRBJ1-1, with D tentatively TRBD1 (6 bases). This CDR3 region has 14 residues. Germline-derived CDR1 and CDR2 are MNHNY and SVGAGI (reference sequence). V lost 1 base to trimming and J lost 3 bases, with 9 bases between them. The CDR3: CASSYYRAYTEAFF. CDR3 in DNA: TGTGCCAGCAGTTACTACAGGGCGTACACTGAAGCTTTCTTT.

This clonotype was counted ten times or more. The J gene is TRBJ1-2, the V gene TRBV12-3 or TRBV12-4; D not certain. This CDR3 is built from 13 residues. Trimming shortened V by 2 bases and J by 4 bases, and 8 bases separated the two germline ends. The CDR3, as DNA: TGTGCCAGCAGTTTAAGCTCCTTCTATGGCTACACCTTC. As protein: CASSLSSFYGYTF.

This clonotype was counted only a few times. The rearrangement uses TRBV13 and TRBJ2-3, with D perhaps assigned TRBD1 or TRBD2 (5 bases each). CDR1 and CDR2 from the germline V gene are PRHDT and FYEKMQ (reference sequence). The germline V and J ends were trimmed by 0 bases and 6 bases, with 19 bases remaining between them. The CDR3 loop spans 17 amino acids. CDR3 nucleotide sequence: TGTGCCAGCAGCTTAGGAAAAGGGACCAACGTTTATGATACGCAGTATTTT. This gives the protein CASSLGKGTNVYDTQYF.

The V and J genes are TRBV20-1 and TRBJ1-5; no reliable D call. CDR1 DFQATT and CDR2 SNEGSKA come from the germline V gene (reference sequence). This CDR3 has 13 amino acids. Trimming cost V 5 bases and J 0 bases, with 8 bases left between them. CDR3 loop: CSARRYSNQPQHF. The CDR3 DNA reads TGCAGTGCTCGACGTTATAGCAATCAGCCCCAGCATTTT.

In its sample, this clonotype was seen many times. The chain couples TRBV12-3 or TRBV12-4 to TRBJ2-1, with a tentative D call TRBD2 (5 bases). The length of the CDR3 is 16 residues. V was cut by 5 bases and J by 10 bases, with 24 bases left in between. This CDR3 is CASSPLRTFGVGEQFF. The DNA for the CDR3 is TGTGCCAGCAGTCCCTTAAGGACTTTCGGGGTAGGGGAGCAGTTCTTC.

CDR3 DNA sequence: TGTGCCAGTAGTATACCGGTTGGTAGCAGGGCCCAGCAGTTCTTC. It codes for CASSIPVGSRAQQFF. The chain employs TRBV19 and TRBJ2-1; a possible D gene is TRBD1 (5 bases). The CDR3 sequence is 15 residues long. The germline CDR1 and CDR2 sequences are LNHDA and SQIVND (reference sequence). Trimming stripped 2 bases from V and 11 bases from J, with 19 bases between.

Ten or more counts support this clonotype. The V call is TRBV7-2, the J call TRBJ2-7, with D perhaps being TRBD1 or TRBD2 (6 bases each). Trimming left V 5 bases short and J 3 bases short, with 17 bases between. The CDR3 totals 15 residues. From germline, CDR1 is SGHTA and CDR2 FQGNSA. CDR3 residues: CASSLTQGLNYEQYF. CDR3 DNA sequence: TGTGCCAGCAGCCTGACACAGGGACTTAACTACGAGCAGTACTTC.

This clonotype was seen many times. The gene calls are TRBV9 and TRBJ1-2; D remains ambiguous. The CDR3 covers 15 residues. V lost 0 bases and J lost 0, with 9 bases in between. Germline V gene data show CDR1 as SGDLS and CDR2 as YYNGEE. As DNA, the CDR3 is TGTGCCAGCAGCGTAGGACGAGGAGCTAACTATGGCTACACCTTC. This translates into CASSVGRGANYGYTF.

This clonotype was seen at least ten times. The V and J genes are TRBV2 and TRBJ2-3, with TRBD2 as a possible D gene (6 bases). The CDR3 has 13 amino acids. The ends were cut back, 4 bases at V and 3 bases at J, with 8 bases in the middle. Per germline, CDR1 SNHLY and CDR2 FYNNEI. This CDR3 is CASSGLATDTQYF. In DNA form, the CDR3 reads TGTGCCAGCAGTGGTCTAGCGACAGATACGCAGTATTTT.

The table lists this clonotype with a few counts. The chain couples TRBV20-1 to TRBJ1-5, with a possible D match to TRBD1 (5 bases). Germline V lookup: CDR1 DFQATT, CDR2 SNEGSKA (reference sequence). This CDR3 contains 14 residues. V lost 8 bases and J lost 11, with 25 bases in between. The CDR3 spells CSISSQGGFRSQHF. DNA for the CDR3: TGCAGTATCTCGTCCCAGGGCGGGTTCAGGTCCCAGCATTTT.

The V and J genes are TRBV24-1 and TRBJ2-5; either TRBD1 or TRBD2 may supply D (6 bases each). With 0 bases removed from V and 4 bases from J, the gap between germline ends came to 17 bases. Germline CDR1 is KGHDR and CDR2 is SFDVKD. The CDR3 runs to 17 residues. The CDR3 nucleotides read TGTGCCACCAGTGATTTGCGCGCAGGGAAGGGGGGAGAGACCCAGTACTTC. Translating it yields CATSDLRAGKGGETQYF.

This clonotype was counted a few times. The chain is built from TRBV7-2 and TRBJ1-5; D might be TRBD1 (6 bases). CDR3 length equals 15 residues. Per the germline V gene, CDR1 is SGHTA and CDR2 is FQGNSA. Trimming cost V 3 bases and J 0 bases, with 9 bases left between them. CDR3 residues: CASSFQGSSNQPQHF. The CDR3 DNA reads as TGTGCCAGCAGCTTTCAGGGGTCTAGCAATCAGCCCCAGCATTTT.